This T cell receptor (beta chain) was captured in a study of CD8+ T cells in alopecia areata. The treatment is: oral pan-JAK inhibitor, 5-10 mg twice daily. In its sample, this clone was seen a few times. CDR3 length: 13 residues. The ends lost 5 bases at V and 6 bases at J; junction bases unmatched: 4. Germline V gene sequence: CDR1 SGHTA, CDR2 FQGNSA. TCR sequencing used cDNA made by reverse transcription of extracted RNA. The repertoire was sequenced with immunoSEQ multiplex PCR; TCRdb's copy has only in-frame clones and lacks some. The sample consists of 110,000 to 150,000 clones, around 50% of them appearing once.

The sample in question was CD8+ T cells sorted from blood, obtained at week 4, from a patient treated with tofacitinib. The rearrangement uses TRBV7-2 and TRBJ2-1, with TRBD2 matching 7 bases. The receptor comes from a human donor with alopecia areata. The CDR3 sequence: CASSPGLSNEQFF. The CDR3 DNA sequence: TGTGCCAGCAGCCCGGGACTATCCAATGAGCAGTTCTTC.